The clone carrying this T cell receptor (beta chain) showed up many times. The sample originates from a study of glioma-infiltrating T cells. J was trimmed by 2 bases and V by 3 bases; bases with no gene match: 8. CDR1 and CDR2 (germline): MNHEY, SVGEGT. The CDR3 contains 17 residues. Using RNA template, CDR3s of TCR alpha and beta were amplified with iRepertoire arm-PCR. Each CDR3 protein is one row after TCRdb ran MiXCR on the multiplex PCR reads. The repertoire holds roughly 120,000 distinct CDR3 sequences, with 20% to 25% as singletons. The receptor comes from a human donor with low-grade glioma or glioblastoma, undergoing nonglioma brain surgery, or in good health (not recorded which). The chain carries TRBV6-2 or TRBV6-3 and TRBJ2-1; the match to TRBD2 covers 9 bases. Sample: glioma tissue, nonneoplastic brain tissue, or PBMCs (not recorded which). CDR3 protein: CASSYEKLAGTYNEQFF. The DNA of the CDR3 is TGTGCCAGCAGTTATGAGAAACTAGCGGGTACCTACAATGAGCAGTTCTTC.